What follows are 29 T cell receptor beta chains derived from one specimen sequenced in a study of blood T cell repertoires in COVID-19. Profiling relied on immunoSEQ multiplex PCR, and the TCRdb table lists in-frame clones only, not all of them. The repertoire holds some 210,000 clones, with more than 75% as singletons. Sequencing was performed on peripheral blood. The receptors come from a woman aged 40 to 50 with acute or convalescent COVID-19.

The gene calls are TRBV10-3 and TRBJ2-1; 7 nucleotides line up with TRBD2. Germline trimming cut 5 bases from V and 0 bases from J; bases unmatched to any gene: 7. The CDR3 runs 16 residues. Germline V gives CDR1 ENHRY, CDR2 SYGVKD. The CDR3 region is CAISTLAASSYNEQFF. In DNA form, the CDR3 reads TGTGCCATCAGTACCCTAGCGGCGAGCTCCTACAATGAGCAGTTCTTC.

Worth noting for this clone: Additional DNA sequences in this sample encode the identical CDR3. The CDR3 sequence: CASSIGTSSYNEQFF. The CDR3, as DNA: TGTGCCAGTAGTATAGGGACTTCCTCCTACAATGAGCAGTTCTTC. V usage is TRBV19 and J usage is TRBJ2-1, with D perhaps matching TRBD2 (5 bases). Germline CDR1 and CDR2: LNHDA and SQIVND (reference sequence). The CDR3 is made up of 15 amino acids. The V end lost 1 base, the J end lost 0 bases, and 7 bases lay between the germline ends.

The gene calls are TRBV2 and TRBJ1-2; 7 bases are shared with TRBD1. CDR3 length: 12 residues. CDR1 and CDR2 from the germline V gene are SNHLY and FYNNEI. V lost 3 bases and J lost 5; bases outside the gene matches: 0. This chain's CDR3 is CASSETGYGYTF. Here the CDR3 DNA reads TGTGCCAGCAGTGAGACAGGGTATGGCTACACCTTC.

This chain links TRBV19 with TRBJ2-7; 7 bases are shared with TRBD1. This CDR3 is built from 14 residues. Trimming at V came to 5 bases and at J to 4 bases, leaving 8 bases not matched to a gene. Germline values: CDR1 LNHDA, CDR2 SQIVND (reference sequence). The CDR3 is CASSPRGTLYEQYF. In DNA form, the CDR3 reads TGTGCCAGTAGTCCCAGGGGGACCTTATACGAGCAGTACTTC.

V is TRBV20-1 and J is TRBJ2-7; 10 bases fit TRBD2. CDR3 length: 15 residues. Germline V gives CDR1 DFQATT, CDR2 SNEGSKA (reference sequence). V shed 3 bases, J shed 2 bases, and the junction held 7 bases outside the gene matches. CDR3 bases: TGCAGTGCTAGTGATGCGGGGACTAGCGCCTACGAGCAGTACTTC. This translates into CSASDAGTSAYEQYF.

The chain employs TRBV5-1 and TRBJ2-7, with TRBD1 identical over 7 bases. CDR3 size: 14 residues. The germline CDR1 and CDR2 sequences are SGHRS and YFSETQ. Trimming cost V 6 bases and J 5 bases; bases outside gene matches: 11. CDR3: CASTQGVWGDEQYF. CDR3 nucleotide sequence: TGCGCCAGCACCCAGGGGGTCTGGGGCGACGAGCAGTACTTC.

The chain has TRBV27 and TRBJ1-2; TRBD1 matches at 10 bases. CDR1 is MNHEY and CDR2 is SMNVEV in the germline V gene (reference sequence). V was clipped by 0 bases and J by 8 bases; unmatched bases: 9. The CDR3 consists of 16 residues. CDR3 nucleotides: TGTGCCAGCAGTTTATCGTCCCCACGGACAGGGGGAGGCTACACCTTC. Its translation: CASSLSSPRTGGGYTF.

The V gene is TRBV6-6, the J gene TRBJ1-1; TRBD1 matches at 7 bases. Trimming removed 6 bases from V and 7 bases from J; junction bases left unmatched: 14. This CDR3 is 15 amino acids long. CDR1 and CDR2 from the germline V gene are MNHNY and SVGAGI (reference sequence). The CDR3 protein is CASRDQTGPRIEAFF. The CDR3 coding sequence is TGTGCCAGCAGAGACCAGACAGGGCCTCGTATTGAAGCTTTCTTT.

V is TRBV10-2 and J is TRBJ2-2; 11 nucleotides match TRBD1. The CDR3 extends over 14 amino acids. In germline, CDR1 is WSHSY, CDR2 SAAADI. The V and J ends lost 8 bases and 6 bases, in that order; junction bases with no gene match: 5. The CDR3 loop reads CASWTGGVAGELFF. The CDR3 DNA is TGCGCCAGCTGGACAGGGGGCGTCGCCGGGGAGCTGTTTTTT.

Here the CDR3 DNA reads TGTGCCAGCAGTGATCCGGGCAAAAACATTCAGTACTTC. It encodes CASSDPGKNIQYF. The chain employs TRBV6-1 and TRBJ2-4; D is uncertain. Trimming shortened V by 3 bases and J by 3 bases, and 6 bases separated the two germline ends. The V gene's germline CDR1 is MNHNS and CDR2 SASEGT. This CDR3 contains 13 residues.

In DNA form, the CDR3 reads TGTGCCAGTAGTACCCGACTAGCGGATACCTACAATGAGCAGTTCTTC. This codes for CASSTRLADTYNEQFF. The chain carries TRBV19 and TRBJ2-1; 9 bases fit TRBD2. J lost 2 bases, V lost 4 bases, and 6 bases had no gene match. This CDR3 has 16 residues. The germline V gene encodes CDR1 LNHDA and CDR2 SQIVND (reference sequence).

The chain carries TRBV24-1 and TRBJ2-3; 11 positions match TRBD2. CDR3 length: 17 residues. V shed 2 bases, J shed 3 bases, and the junction held 6 bases outside the gene matches. CDR1 and CDR2 from the germline V gene are KGHDR and SFDVKD. The CDR3: CATSDSTSGSVTDTQYF. CDR3 coding DNA: TGTGCCACCAGTGATTCTACTAGCGGGAGTGTAACAGATACGCAGTATTTT.

The J gene is TRBJ2-1, the V gene TRBV5-1, with TRBD2 identical over 10 bases. CDR1 and CDR2 from the germline V gene are SGHRS and YFSETQ. With 4 bases clipped from V and 5 bases from J, the junction kept 3 bases outside the gene matches. This CDR3 is 14 amino acids long. The chain's CDR3 is CASSPGTSDNEQFF. In DNA, the CDR3 is TGCGCCAGCAGCCCGGGGACTAGCGACAATGAGCAGTTCTTC.

The genes are TRBV5-1 and TRBJ2-7, with 11 bases fitting TRBD1. The CDR3 has 19 residues. Trimming took 1 base from V and 0 from J; bases not matched to a gene: 12. The germline V gene has CDR1 SGHRS and CDR2 YFSETQ. The CDR3 spells CASSLYGRTGGENSYEQYF. In DNA, the CDR3 is TGCGCCAGCAGCTTGTACGGTAGGACAGGGGGCGAAAACTCCTACGAGCAGTACTTC.

The chain couples TRBV3-1 (or the pseudogene TRBV3-2) to TRBJ1-1; D is undetermined. CDR3 length equals 13 residues. Trimming shortened V by 2 bases and J by 5 bases, and 9 bases separated the two germline ends. The V gene's germline CDR1 is LGHDT and CDR2 YNNKEL (reference sequence). The CDR3 DNA reads TGTGCCAGCAGCCAAAGGGAGGGTACTGAAGCTTTCTTT. Its protein product is CASSQREGTEAFF.

This chain uses TRBV16 with TRBJ1-1, with a possible D match to TRBD1 (6 bases). The germline V gene encodes CDR1 KGHSY and CDR2 FQNENV. With 5 bases removed from V and 1 base from J, the gap between germline ends came to 17 bases. The CDR3 is made up of 16 amino acids. The CDR3 spells CASSLGHRQSNTEAFF. The CDR3 DNA is TGTGCCAGCAGCTTGGGACACCGGCAATCGAACACTGAAGCTTTCTTT.

This chain links TRBV5-6 with TRBJ2-3, with TRBD1 as a possible D gene (6 bases). The V end was cut by 1 base, the J end by 8 bases, with 17 bases between. The CDR3 is 15 residues long. Germline V CDR1 and CDR2: SGHDT, YYEEEE. CDR3 in DNA: TGTGCCAGCAGCTTGAAGCCCCAGGGGATAGGTACGCAGTATTTT. It is translated as CASSLKPQGIGTQYF. Complete variable domain (other parts from reference TRBV5-6 and TRBJ2-3): DAGVTQSPTHLIKTRGQQVTLRCSPKSGHDTVSWYQQALGQGPQFIFQYYEEEERQRGNFPDRFSGHQFPNYSSELNVNALLLGDSALYLCASSLKPQGIGTQYFGPGTRLTVL.

The genes are TRBV2 and TRBJ1-2, with a tentative D call TRBD1 (5 bases). This CDR3 region has 13 residues. V lost 3 bases and J lost 4, with 9 bases in between. Germline-derived CDR1 and CDR2 are SNHLY and FYNNEI. Written as DNA, the CDR3 is TGTGCCAGCAGTGACGGAAGGGGCTATGGCTACACCTTC. This codes for CASSDGRGYGYTF. The full variable domain, completed using reference TRBV2 and TRBJ1-2, is EPEVTQTPSHQVTQMGQEVILRCVPISNHLYFYWYRQILGQKVEFLVSFYNNEISEKSEIFDDQFSVERPDGSNFTLKIRSTKLEDSAMYFCASSDGRGYGYTFGSGTRLTVV.

V is TRBV11-2 and J is TRBJ2-5, with 11 bases identical to TRBD2. The CDR3 is 17 amino acids. Germline V lookup: CDR1 SGHAT, CDR2 FQNNGV. V was clipped by 4 bases and J by 7 bases; unmatched bases: 14. CDR3 sequence reads: CASSSLPGTSGRGTQYF. The CDR3 region has the DNA TGTGCCAGCAGCTCACTTCCCGGGACTAGCGGCAGAGGGACCCAGTACTTC.

V and J are TRBV18 and TRBJ1-2; 9 bases align to TRBD1. The CDR3 covers 13 residues. Germline V gene lookup returns CDR1 KGHSH and CDR2 LQKENI. Germline trimming cut 6 bases from V and 4 bases from J; bases unmatched to any gene: 3. The CDR3 DNA reads TGTGCCAGCTCCTTGGGACAGGGCTATGGCTACACCTTC. This gives the protein CASSLGQGYGYTF.

The chain employs TRBV30 and TRBJ1-1; 9 bases are shared with TRBD1. Germline trimming cut 4 bases from V and 11 bases from J; bases unmatched to any gene: 11. The germline CDR1 and CDR2 sequences are GTSNPN and SVGIG (reference sequence). The CDR3 extends over 13 amino acids. The CDR3 loop reads CAWTPGQGLRAFF. CDR3 nucleotides: TGTGCCTGGACACCGGGACAGGGACTCAGGGCTTTCTTT.

The rearrangement joins TRBV4-2 to TRBJ1-2; 7 bases align to TRBD1. Per the germline V gene, CDR1 is LGHNA and CDR2 is YNFKEQ. The trim removed 4 bases at V and 4 bases at J, leaving 9 bases unmatched. The CDR3 length is 15 residues. The CDR3 reads CASSRIDRDTYGYTF. The CDR3 DNA follows: TGTGCCAGCAGCCGAATAGACAGGGATACCTATGGCTACACCTTC.

The V and J genes are TRBV10-3 and TRBJ2-3, with a weak D call TRBD2 (5 bases). The germline V gene has CDR1 ENHRY and CDR2 SYGVKD. This CDR3 comprises 15 residues. V shed 0 bases and J shed 4 bases, with 11 bases lying between them. Here the CDR3 DNA reads TGTGCCATCAGTGAGTCGAACGGGGTCGCAGATACGCAGTATTTT. It is translated as CAISESNGVADTQYF.

The chain has TRBV6-5 and TRBJ1-2; 9 positions match TRBD1. CDR3 length equals 14 residues. Trimming cost V 4 bases and J 5 bases; bases outside gene matches: 5. The germline V gene has CDR1 MNHEY and CDR2 SVGAGI. The CDR3 here is CASSSYDRGYGYTF. DNA for the CDR3: TGTGCCAGCAGTTCTTATGACAGGGGGTATGGCTACACCTTC.

The CDR3 region has the DNA TGTGCCAGCAGCCTTGGGACTAGTCTTGAGCAGTTCTTC. Translating it yields CASSLGTSLEQFF. This chain links TRBV3-1 (or the pseudogene TRBV3-2) with TRBJ2-1, with TRBD2 identical over 8 bases. The CDR3 runs to 13 residues. The J segment lost 9 bases and the V segment lost 4 bases, leaving 5 bases of the junction unmatched. In germline, CDR1 is LGHDT, CDR2 YNNKEL (reference sequence).

In its sample, this clone was seen once. The chain employs TRBV6-4 and TRBJ2-2; D is unclear. V shed 3 bases and J shed 1 base, with 3 bases lying between them. CDR1 and CDR2 from the germline V gene are MRHNA and SNTAGT. CDR3 size: 13 residues. This CDR3 is CASSDLNTGELFF. The CDR3 DNA follows: TGTGCCAGCAGTGATCTGAACACCGGGGAGCTGTTTTTT.

This sequence joins TRBV9 and TRBJ2-7; 7 nucleotides agree with TRBD2. CDR3 length: 14 amino acids. The V gene end was trimmed by 2 bases and the J gene end by 3 bases; junction bases not matched to a gene: 5. Germline values: CDR1 SGDLS, CDR2 YYNGEE. CDR3 protein: CASSVSGTNYEQYF. The CDR3 nucleotides read TGTGCCAGCAGCGTCAGCGGGACGAACTACGAGCAGTACTTC.

This CDR3 is CASSSLGREEQFF. In DNA, the CDR3 is TGTGCCAGCAGCTCGCTGGGACGGGAGGAGCAGTTCTTC. The chain combines TRBV7-3 with TRBJ2-1; a possible D gene is TRBD2 (6 bases). V dropped 4 bases and J dropped 10 bases, with 14 bases sitting between them. This CDR3 has 13 residues. CDR1 is SGHTA, CDR2 FQGTGA, per germline. Looking up the rest from reference TRBV7-3 and TRBJ2-1 gives the full variable domain: GAGVSQTPSNKVTEKGKYVELRCDPISGHTALYWYRQSLGQGPEFLIYFQGTGAADDSGLPNDRFFAVRPEGSVSTLKIQRTERGDSAVYLCASSSLGREEQFFGPGTRLTVL.

This clone was seen only once. The chain links TRBV9 to TRBJ2-1; 10 positions agree with TRBD2. CDR3 length: 21 amino acids. Germline V gene lookup returns CDR1 SGDLS and CDR2 YYNGEE. Trimming took 4 bases from V and 6 from J; bases not matched to a gene: 25. CDR3: CASSLRTDSQIAGGWGNEQFF. The CDR3 region has the DNA TGTGCCAGCAGCCTCCGGACGGATAGCCAAATAGCGGGGGGATGGGGCAATGAGCAGTTCTTC.